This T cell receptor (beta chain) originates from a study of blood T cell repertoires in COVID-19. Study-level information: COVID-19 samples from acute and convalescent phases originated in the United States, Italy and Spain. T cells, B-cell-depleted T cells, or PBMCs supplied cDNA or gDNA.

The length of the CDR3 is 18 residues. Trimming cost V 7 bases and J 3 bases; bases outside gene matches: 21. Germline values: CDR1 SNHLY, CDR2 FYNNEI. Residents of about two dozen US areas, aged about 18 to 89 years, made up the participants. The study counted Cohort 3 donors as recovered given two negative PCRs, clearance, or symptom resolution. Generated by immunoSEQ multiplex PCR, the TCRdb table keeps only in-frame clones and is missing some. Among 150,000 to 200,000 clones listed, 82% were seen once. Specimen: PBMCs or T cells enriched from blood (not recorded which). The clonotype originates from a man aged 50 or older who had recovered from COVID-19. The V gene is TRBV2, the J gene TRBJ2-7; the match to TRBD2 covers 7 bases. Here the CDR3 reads CASMTTLAEVTRSYEQYF. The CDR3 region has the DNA TGTGCCAGCATGACGACCCTAGCGGAGGTAACGAGAAGCTACGAGCAGTACTTC.